This record concerns one T cell receptor (beta chain) sequence. The J segment lost 5 bases and the V segment lost 3 bases, leaving 3 bases of the junction unmatched. CDR1 and CDR2 (germline): MNHNS, SASEGT. The CDR3 totals 14 residues. The source of the sample is a study of blood T cell repertoires in COVID-19. Study summary: COVID-19 samples collected from the United States, Italy and Spain covered acute and convalescent phases. In each case, the material was cDNA or gDNA derived from T cells, B-cell-depleted T cells, or PBMCs.

Study processing details: The authors estimated nucleated cell counts from reference gene primer amplification. Clones were read by immunoSEQ multiplex PCR, and TCRdb kept only the in-frame ones, dropping some. Clone size and the V and J calls come from that table; the DNA yielded D and trimming. The table includes about 40,000 clones, roughly 80% detected once. The TCR comes from a woman aged 60 to 75 with acute or convalescent COVID-19. The chain links TRBV6-1 to TRBJ1-2; 10 bases match TRBD1. The sequenced sample was peripheral blood. The CDR3 DNA reads as TGTGCCAGCAGTGAGACAGGGGGCTGGTATGGCTACACCTTC. This translates into CASSETGGWYGYTF.